Listed below are T cell receptor beta chains from one sample, sequenced in a study of OX40 agonist ivuxolimab in advanced cancers. TCRdb keeps only in-frame clones here, not all; method: immunoSEQ multiplex PCR. The sample contains under 25,000 clones, about 83% of which appear only once. Material: CD4+ or CD8+ T cells sorted from blood, obtained in a trial of the OX40 agonist ivuxolimab. The receptors were gathered from an adult with an advanced solid tumor such as melanoma, head and neck, liver or kidney cancer. The conserved cysteine and the conserved F or W are not part of the CDR3 here.

j_gene	v_gene	CDR3aa
TRBJ2-1	TRBV11-2	ASSSYGTSGGGSYNEQF
TRBJ2-4	TRBV30	AWSDSENIQY
TRBJ2-5	TRBV4-1	ASSPEQETQY
TRBJ1-2	TRBV7-9	ASSLDLGLAYGYT
TRBJ2-3	TRBV11-2	ASSSILGLSTDTQY
TRBJ1-2	TRBV5-5	ASSIEDRSHYGYT
TRBJ2-2	TRBV6-4	ASSDSATPSGGLGTGELF
TRBJ2-5	TRBV13	ASSTPPVIQETQY
TRBJ1-6	TRBV4-3	ASSHAGQGFSPLH
TRBJ1-6	TRBV28	ASSLRGIQDSYNSPLH